Listed here are 17 T cell receptor beta chains from one sample, sequenced in a study of human T cells and chemical hapten exposure. TCRdb recomputed calls from the RACE reads with MiXCR, one row per CDR3 protein. The sample has around 300,000 distinct CDR3 sequences; approximately 8% are singletons. Documented time point: pre-sensitization, week 0. Described treatment: therapeutic diphenylcyclopropenone sensitization with weekly scalp DPC. The sequenced sample was whole blood, obtained in connection with sensitization to the hapten diphenylcyclopropenone (DPC). These receptors were taken from a man between 18 and 29 years old with alopecia areata. Some clones in this sample may be carry-over from other donors' samples.

This clonotype was counted at least ten times. The chain carries TRBV6-5 and TRBJ2-3, with 10 bases identical to TRBD2. The germline gives CDR1 MNHEY, CDR2 SVGAGI. With V trimmed by 10 bases and J by 0 bases, 13 bases remained unmatched. This CDR3 comprises 17 residues. The CDR3 region has the DNA TGTGCCACCGCGGCGAGCGGGGGGGGGACTAGCACAGATACGCAGTATTTT. Translating gives CATAASGGGTSTDTQYF.

The sample holds many counts of this clonotype. The chain carries TRBV7-9 and TRBJ2-3; perhaps TRBD2 as D (5 bases). CDR1 SEHNR and CDR2 FQNEAQ come from the germline V gene (reference sequence). There are 13 residues in the CDR3. Trimming took 1 base from V and 5 from J, leaving 7 bases between them. CDR3 region: CASSLDGRDTQYF. CDR3 coding DNA: TGTGCCAGCAGCTTAGATGGGAGAGATACGCAGTATTTT. The entire variable domain, with the rest obtained from reference TRBV7-9 and TRBJ2-3, is as follows: DTGVSQNPRHKITKRGQNVTFRCDPISEHNRLYWYRQTLGQGPEFLTYFQNEAQLEKSRLLSDRFSAERPKGSFSTLEIQRTEQGDSAMYLCASSLDGRDTQYFGPGTRLTVL.

In this sample, this clonotype turned up many times. The chain couples TRBV10-3 to TRBJ2-7, with D perhaps TRBD1 or TRBD2 (5 bases each). In germline, CDR1 is ENHRY, CDR2 SYGVKD. The V gene lost 8 bases and the J gene lost 4 bases, with 15 bases spanning the gap. This CDR3 spans 13 amino acids. The CDR3 coding sequence is TGTGCCATCGGGACCAGCAGGGAATACGAGCAGTACTTC. This codes for CAIGTSREYEQYF.

There are many counts of this clonotype. The chain has TRBV11-2 and TRBJ2-5; D ambiguous. Germline loops: CDR1 SGHAT, CDR2 FQNNGV. The CDR3 runs to 13 residues. V was pared by 5 bases and J by 3 bases, with 10 bases between. Here the CDR3 reads CASSPRTEETQYF. The CDR3 DNA reads TGTGCCAGCAGCCCCCGGACGGAAGAGACCCAGTACTTC.

This clonotype was seen many times. V usage is TRBV5-1 and J usage is TRBJ1-2, with D perhaps matching TRBD1 (5 bases). CDR3 length: 15 amino acids. V was cut by 4 bases and J by 4 bases, with 17 bases left in between. CDR1 is SGHRS and CDR2 is YFSETQ in the germline V gene. CDR3 loop: CASSPETGTLYGYTF. The CDR3 DNA follows: TGCGCCAGCAGCCCGGAAACCGGGACCCTCTATGGCTACACCTTC.

This clonotype was picked up a small number of times. The chain links TRBV29-1 to TRBJ2-2; tentatively, D is TRBD2 (5 bases). Germline loops: CDR1 SQVTM, CDR2 ANQGSEA. The CDR3 totals 14 residues. V lost 7 bases to trimming and J lost 1 base, with 13 bases between them. CDR3 in amino acids: CSAHSGENTGELFF. The CDR3 bases are TGCAGCGCTCATTCCGGGGAGAACACCGGGGAGCTGTTTTTT.

The chain combines TRBV4-1 with TRBJ2-1; TRBD2 might be the D (6 bases). From germline, CDR1 is MGHRA and CDR2 YSYEKL. V gave up 4 bases and J gave up 4 bases, with 17 bases separating them. This CDR3 is built from 16 residues. CDR3 amino acids: CASSPIRRGFYNEQFF. CDR3 sequence (DNA): TGCGCCAGCAGCCCCATCCGACGGGGGTTTTACAATGAGCAGTTCTTC.

This clonotype was picked up a small number of times. This chain connects TRBV20-1 to TRBJ1-6, with 7 nucleotides matching TRBD1. In germline, CDR1 is DFQATT, CDR2 SNEGSKA (reference sequence). V lost 6 bases, J lost 5 bases, and 7 bases stayed unmatched. This CDR3 is 14 amino acids long. The CDR3 DNA reads as TGCAGTGCCCCGGACAGGAATGATAATTCACCCCTCCACTTT. Residues: CSAPDRNDNSPLHF.

This clonotype appeared many times. The rearrangement uses TRBV29-1 and TRBJ1-4, with D unresolved. V was shortened by 7 bases and J by 3 bases, with 0 bases between the two germline ends. Germline lookup yields CDR1 SQVTM and CDR2 ANQGSEA. This CDR3 contains 9 residues. The CDR3 reads CSANEKLFF. As DNA, the CDR3 is TGCAGCGCTAATGAAAAACTGTTTTTT.

This clonotype was counted only a few times. The CDR3 loop is CASSNSGGVYNEQFF. The DNA of the CDR3 is TGTGCCAGCTCCAATAGCGGGGGGGTCTACAATGAGCAGTTCTTC. V is TRBV7-2 and J is TRBJ2-1, with 11 nucleotides matching TRBD2. This CDR3 region has 15 residues. Germline trimming cut 8 bases from V and 3 bases from J; bases unmatched to any gene: 6. Germline V gene sequence: CDR1 SGHTA, CDR2 FQGNSA.

The chain recombines TRBV7-6 with TRBJ1-5, with TRBD1 as a possible D gene (5 bases). The germline CDR1 and CDR2 sequences are SGHVS and FNYEAQ. V was pared by 1 base and J by 6 bases, with 13 bases between. The CDR3 length is 15 residues. The CDR3 DNA reads TGTGCCAGCAGCTTAGTCTACGGGGCCGGTCAGCCCCAGCATTTT. It specifies CASSLVYGAGQPQHF. Supplemented by reference TRBV7-6 and TRBJ1-5, the full variable domain reads GAGVSQSPRYKVTKRGQDVALRCDPISGHVSLYWYRQALGQGPEFLTYFNYEAQQDKSGLPNDRFSAERPEGSISTLTIQRTEQRDSAMYRCASSLVYGAGQPQHFGDGTRLSIL.

The chain recombines TRBV7-9 with TRBJ2-1, with D perhaps matching TRBD1 (6 bases). V was pared by 5 bases and J by 10 bases, with 18 bases between. CDR1 SEHNR and CDR2 FQNEAQ come from the germline V gene (reference sequence). The CDR3 is 14 residues long. The CDR3 DNA reads as TGTGCCAGCAGCCTTGGTTCCAGGGGTCTAGAGCAGTTCTTC. Its protein product is CASSLGSRGLEQFF.

This clonotype was counted many times. The gene calls are TRBV4-3 and TRBJ1-1; D is undetermined. V was pared by 2 bases and J by 5 bases, with 12 bases between. The CDR3 totals 14 residues. Germline V gene data show CDR1 as LGHNA and CDR2 as YSLEER. Here the CDR3 reads CASSQFRRGTEAFF. DNA of the CDR3: TGCGCCAGCAGCCAATTCCGTCGAGGGACTGAAGCTTTCTTT.

This clonotype was counted a few times. The rearrangement links TRBV7-8 to TRBJ1-4; possible D gene TRBD1, 6 bases. Germline values: CDR1 SGHVS, CDR2 FQNEAQ. Deletions cut 6 bases from V and 6 bases from J, with 11 bases between. CDR3 length equals 13 residues. CDR3 in DNA: TGTGCCAGCAGAGGGGGGAGAGATGAAAAACTGTTTTTT. This gives the protein CASRGGRDEKLFF.

The table lists this clonotype with a few counts. The J gene is TRBJ1-5, the V gene TRBV2; 10 positions match TRBD1. CDR1 and CDR2 (germline): SNHLY, FYNNEI. Germline trimming cut 3 bases from V and 3 bases from J; bases unmatched to any gene: 5. This CDR3 contains 16 residues. The CDR3 DNA sequence: TGTGCCAGCAGTGAGAAGACAGGGGGCCACAATCAGCCCCAGCATTTT. Translating it yields CASSEKTGGHNQPQHF.

This clonotype was observed a handful of times. This chain connects TRBV6-5 to TRBJ2-5; D is ambiguous. This CDR3 is 14 amino acids long. V dropped 0 bases and J dropped 3 bases, with 8 bases sitting between them. Germline assignment: CDR1 MNHEY and CDR2 SVGAGI. The CDR3 coding sequence is TGTGCCAGCAGTTACTCCTTTTTTGAAGAGACCCAGTACTTC. Residues: CASSYSFFEETQYF.

J is TRBJ1-5 and V is TRBV12-3 or TRBV12-4; TRBD1 is a possible D gene (6 bases). With 8 bases removed from V and 1 base from J, the gap between germline ends came to 9 bases. The CDR3 is made up of 13 amino acids. CDR3 loop: CASGTGSNQPQHF. CDR3 nucleotide sequence: TGTGCCAGCGGAACAGGGAGCAATCAGCCCCAGCATTTT.